Listed below are T cell receptor beta chains from one sample, sequenced in a study of T cells after yellow fever vaccination. TCRdb reprocessed the 5' RACE reads via MiXCR and lists one record per CDR3 protein. The sample holds tens of thousands of distinct CDR3 sequences, roughly 4.7% seen once. The sample here was PBMCs, either bulk or a sorted T-cell subset (CD4+, CD8+, memory, or dextramer-sorted; not recorded which), taken on the day of the yellow fever booster vaccination. The receptors derive from a young man who received the YFV17D yellow fever vaccine. The CDR3 runs from the conserved cysteine through the conserved F or W. Fields, in order: J gene, clone size, V gene, D gene, CDR3 protein, CDR3 DNA. D genes are given only for firm matches. The listing skips clone size in some rows; elsewhere it reads once, few, many or a size class.

TRBJ2-5,few,TRBV7-2,-,CASSLNRETQYF,TGTGCCAGCAGCTTAAACAGGGAGACCCAGTACTTC
TRBJ2-7,-,TRBV28,-,CASTEDVRSTYEQYF,TGTGCCAGCACCGAAGACGTTCGCTCTACCTACGAGCAGTACTTC
TRBJ2-7,many,TRBV18,-,CASSPAPFSYEQYF,TGTGCCAGCTCGCCTGCCCCGTTTTCCTACGAGCAGTACTTC
TRBJ2-1,medium-sized,TRBV20-1,-,CSARDGRGPYNEQFF,TGCAGTGCTAGAGATGGACGGGGACCCTACAATGAGCAGTTCTTC
TRBJ2-3,many,TRBV28,-,CASNEPGTSQYF,TGTGCCAGCAACGAACCCGGGACATCGCAGTATTTT
TRBJ1-5,few,TRBV27,-,CASSRALRNQPQHF,TGTGCCAGCAGTCGGGCCTTACGCAATCAGCCCCAGCATTTT
TRBJ2-7,-,TRBV7-2,TRBD2,CASTGGTSGREQYF,TGTGCCAGCACGGGGGGGACCTCAGGGAGGGAGCAGTACTTC
TRBJ1-1,many,TRBV12-3/TRBV12-4,TRBD1,CASYRGSRMNTEAFF,TGTGCCAGCTACAGGGGCTCTAGGATGAACACTGAAGCTTTCTTT
TRBJ1-2,-,TRBV6-5,TRBD1,CASSNHRGLNYGYTF,TGTGCCAGCAGTAACCACAGGGGGCTTAACTATGGCTACACCTTC
TRBJ1-1,-,TRBV18,-,CASSPPNLSSEAFF,TGTGCCAGCTCACCACCGAATTTGAGTTCTGAAGCTTTCTTT
TRBJ2-7,few,TRBV30,-,CAWSADRSSYEQYF,TGTGCCTGGAGTGCCGACAGGAGCTCCTACGAGCAGTACTTC
TRBJ2-3,many,TRBV20-1,-,CSASVGPSTDTQYF,TGCAGTGCTAGTGTCGGACCTAGCACAGATACGCAGTATTTT